One and the same sample provided the 9 T cell receptor beta chains below, sequenced in a study of CD8+ T cells in alopecia areata. Extracted RNA was reverse transcribed into cDNA, the sequencing template. The assay was immunoSEQ multiplex PCR, and TCRdb's table has in-frame clones only and misses some. Of some 220,000 clones detected, less than 75% appear once; the ten largest clones hold around 1.6%. Treatment described: oral pan-JAK inhibitor, 5-10 mg twice daily. The sequences come from CD4+ T cells sorted from blood, collected at week 4, from a patient treated with tofacitinib. The source of these receptors is a human donor with alopecia areata.

The chain is built from TRBV29-1 and TRBJ2-3; 7 bases align to TRBD2. The junction had 1 base not matched to a gene; V was cut back by 5 bases and J by 2 bases. The CDR3 is 12 residues long. CDR1 is SQVTM, CDR2 ANQGSEA, per germline. The CDR3 nucleotides are TGCAGCGTTTGGGACTACACAGATACGCAGTATTTT. Its translation is CSVWDYTDTQYF.

The gene calls are TRBV5-6 and TRBJ2-6; D ambiguous. The V end lost 6 bases, the J end lost 4 bases, and 5 bases lay between the germline ends. The germline gives CDR1 SGHDT, CDR2 YYEEEE. The CDR3 runs to 12 residues. As DNA, the CDR3 is TGTGCCAGCACCCTGGGGGCCAACGTCCTGACTTTC. This gives the protein CASTLGANVLTF.

The chain links TRBV4-1 to TRBJ2-3; D not resolved. V dropped 7 bases and J dropped 0 bases, with 14 bases sitting between them. From germline, CDR1 is MGHRA and CDR2 YSYEKL. There are 15 residues in the CDR3. As DNA, the CDR3 is TGCGCCAGCAACTCCGTCCCTTTTAGCACAGATACGCAGTATTTT. Its translation is CASNSVPFSTDTQYF.

The genes are TRBV27 and TRBJ1-4; no clear D gene. V was shortened by 5 bases and J by 0 bases, with 10 bases between the two germline ends. Germline lookup yields CDR1 MNHEY and CDR2 SMNVEV (reference sequence). This CDR3 contains 15 residues. The CDR3 loop is CASSPSLATNEKLFF. The DNA of the CDR3 is TGTGCCAGCAGTCCCAGCCTTGCAACTAATGAAAAACTGTTTTTT.

This chain joins TRBV7-2 and TRBJ2-5, with 8 bases aligning to TRBD1. CDR3 size: 15 residues. Trimming at V came to 3 bases and at J to 0 bases, leaving 3 bases not matched to a gene. Germline CDR1 reads SGHTA; CDR2 reads FQGNSA. The CDR3 protein is CASSFDRGNQETQYF. CDR3 nucleotides: TGTGCCAGCAGCTTCGACAGGGGAAACCAAGAGACCCAGTACTTC. The variable domain in full, with the rest retrieved from reference TRBV7-2 and TRBJ2-5, is GAGVSQSPSNKVTEKGKDVELRCDPISGHTALYWYRQSLGQGLEFLIYFQGNSAPDKSGLPSDRFSAERTGGSVSTLTIQRTQQEDSAVYLCASSFDRGNQETQYFGPGTRLLVL.

J is TRBJ2-2 and V is TRBV2; D is undetermined. CDR3 length: 15 residues. CDR1 is SNHLY, CDR2 FYNNEI, per germline. V lost 8 bases to trimming and J lost 3 bases, with 16 bases between them. DNA of the CDR3: TGTGCCAGCGGCCCCCGGAAAGGTTACACCGGGGAGCTGTTTTTT. It yields the protein CASGPRKGYTGELFF.

In nucleotides, the CDR3 is TGTGCCAGCAGGGGACAGAACACTGAAGCTTTCTTT. This gives the protein CASRGQNTEAFF. The rearrangement uses TRBV2 and TRBJ1-1; D may be TRBD1 (6 bases). CDR3 size: 12 residues. V was trimmed by 6 bases and J by 1 base, leaving 6 bases between them. CDR1 and CDR2 (germline): SNHLY, FYNNEI.

The chain combines TRBV29-1 with TRBJ1-2; possibly TRBD1 for D (6 bases). V gave up 6 bases and J gave up 6 bases, with 17 bases separating them. CDR1 is SQVTM, CDR2 ANQGSEA, per germline. The CDR3 spans 13 residues. The CDR3 coding sequence is TGCAGCGTCCGCCGGACAGTTGCCCATGGCTACACCTTC. Its protein is CSVRRTVAHGYTF.

This chain joins TRBV10-3 and TRBJ2-3, with 10 positions matching TRBD2. Germline V lookup: CDR1 ENHRY, CDR2 SYGVKD. This CDR3 has 17 residues. Germline trimming cut 0 bases from V and 2 bases from J; bases unmatched to any gene: 5. This chain's CDR3 is CAISESAGGPTTDTQYF. DNA of the CDR3: TGTGCCATCAGTGAGTCAGCGGGGGGGCCTACCACAGATACGCAGTATTTT.